This T cell receptor (beta chain) comes out of a study of metastatic and nonmetastatic thyroid tumors. Study context: Repertoire comparisons spanned blood and tumor or nodule tissue from malignant and benign thyroid patients. Regarding the study as a whole: Within blood and tumor, benign nodules reportedly had significantly lower TCR beta diversity than malignant thyroid tumors did.

Remarks on this clone: Its specificity is unknown.

Trimming shortened V by 2 bases and J by 6 bases, and 17 bases separated the two germline ends. The CDR3 consists of 16 residues. Germline CDR1 is LNHDA and CDR2 is SQIVND (reference sequence). Methods used by the authors: A classifier for distant metastasis in papillary thyroid cancer was constructed using CDR3 differences observed across clinicopathological groups. TCRdb reanalyzed the PCR reads with MiXCR. The V and J calls come from TCRdb's annotation, not from the publication. The table has 6,500 to 10,000 clones, 24% seen once. No patient received treatment before thyroid surgery. This chain connects TRBV19 to TRBJ1-5; possibly TRBD1 for D (5 bases). The receptor was isolated from a female donor with papillary thyroid cancer or a benign thyroid nodule (not recorded which). Some clones in this sample may be carry-over from other donors' samples. Sequencing used tumor tissue. In nucleotides, the CDR3 is TGTGCCAGTAGTATATTTACAGCCCATGGGGGTCAGCCCCAGCATTTT. This translates into CASSIFTAHGGQPQHF.